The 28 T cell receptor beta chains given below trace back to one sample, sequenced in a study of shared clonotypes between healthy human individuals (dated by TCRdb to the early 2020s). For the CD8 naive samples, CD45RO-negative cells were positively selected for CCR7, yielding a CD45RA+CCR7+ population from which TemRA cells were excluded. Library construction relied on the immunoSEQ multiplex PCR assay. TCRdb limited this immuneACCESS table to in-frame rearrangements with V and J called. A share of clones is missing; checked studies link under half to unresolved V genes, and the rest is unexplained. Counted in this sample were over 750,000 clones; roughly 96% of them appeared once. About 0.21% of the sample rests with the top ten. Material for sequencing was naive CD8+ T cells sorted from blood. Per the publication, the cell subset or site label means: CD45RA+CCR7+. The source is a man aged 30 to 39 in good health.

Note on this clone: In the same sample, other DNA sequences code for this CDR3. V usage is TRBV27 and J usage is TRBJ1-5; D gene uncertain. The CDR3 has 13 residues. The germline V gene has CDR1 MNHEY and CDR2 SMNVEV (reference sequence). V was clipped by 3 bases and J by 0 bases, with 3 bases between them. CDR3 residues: CASSFSSNQPQHF. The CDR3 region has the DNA TGTGCCAGCAGTTTTAGTAGCAATCAGCCCCAGCATTTT.

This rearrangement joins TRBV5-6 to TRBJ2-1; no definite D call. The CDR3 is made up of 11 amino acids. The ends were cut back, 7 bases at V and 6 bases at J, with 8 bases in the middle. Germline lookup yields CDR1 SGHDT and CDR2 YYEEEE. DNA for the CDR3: TGTGCCAGCCGGAGAGGCAATGAGCAGTTCTTC. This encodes CASRRGNEQFF.

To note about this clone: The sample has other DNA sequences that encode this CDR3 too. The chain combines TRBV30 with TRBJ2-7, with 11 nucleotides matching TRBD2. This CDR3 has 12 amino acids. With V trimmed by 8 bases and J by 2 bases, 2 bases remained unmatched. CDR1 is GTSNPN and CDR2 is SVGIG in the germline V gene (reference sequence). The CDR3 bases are TGTGCCGGGACTAGCGGAACCTACGAGCAGTACTTC. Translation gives CAGTSGTYEQYF.

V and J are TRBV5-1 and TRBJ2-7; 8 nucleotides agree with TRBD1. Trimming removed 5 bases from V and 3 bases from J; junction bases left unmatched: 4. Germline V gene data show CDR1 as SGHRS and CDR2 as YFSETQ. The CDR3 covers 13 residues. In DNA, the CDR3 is TGCGCCAGCAGGTCGGACAGGGACTACGAGCAGTACTTC. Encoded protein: CASRSDRDYEQYF.

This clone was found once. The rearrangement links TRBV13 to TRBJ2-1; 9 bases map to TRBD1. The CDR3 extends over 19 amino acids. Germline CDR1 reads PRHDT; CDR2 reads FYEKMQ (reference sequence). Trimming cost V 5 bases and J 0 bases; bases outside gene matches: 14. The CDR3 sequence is CASSGGTGPNKASYNEQFF. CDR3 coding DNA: TGTGCCAGCAGCGGGGGGACAGGGCCTAATAAAGCCTCCTACAATGAGCAGTTCTTC.

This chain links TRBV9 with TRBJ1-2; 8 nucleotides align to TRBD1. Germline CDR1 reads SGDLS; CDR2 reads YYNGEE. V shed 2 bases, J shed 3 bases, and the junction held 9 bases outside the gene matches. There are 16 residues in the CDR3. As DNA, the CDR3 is TGTGCCAGCAGCGTTCCGAGACAGGGGTCGGACTATGGCTACACCTTC. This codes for CASSVPRQGSDYGYTF.

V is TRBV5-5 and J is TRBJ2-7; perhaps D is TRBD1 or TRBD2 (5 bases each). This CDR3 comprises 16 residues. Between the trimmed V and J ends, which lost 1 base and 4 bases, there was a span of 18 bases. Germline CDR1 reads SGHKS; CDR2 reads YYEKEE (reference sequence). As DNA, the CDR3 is TGTGCCAGCAGCTTGTTAGGTTTTGAGGGGTCTTACGAGCAGTACTTC. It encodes CASSLLGFEGSYEQYF.

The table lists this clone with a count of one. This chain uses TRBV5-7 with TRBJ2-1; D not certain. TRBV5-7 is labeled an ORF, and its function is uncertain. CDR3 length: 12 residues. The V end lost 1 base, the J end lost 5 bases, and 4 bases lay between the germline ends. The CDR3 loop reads CASSLHNNEQFF. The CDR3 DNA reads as TGTGCCAGCAGCTTGCATAACAATGAGCAGTTCTTC.

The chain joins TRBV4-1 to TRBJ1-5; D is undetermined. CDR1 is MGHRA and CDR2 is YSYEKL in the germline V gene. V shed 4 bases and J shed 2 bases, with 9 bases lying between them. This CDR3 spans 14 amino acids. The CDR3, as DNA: TGCGCCAGCAGCCTTAGACTGGGCAATCAGCCCCAGCATTTT. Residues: CASSLRLGNQPQHF.

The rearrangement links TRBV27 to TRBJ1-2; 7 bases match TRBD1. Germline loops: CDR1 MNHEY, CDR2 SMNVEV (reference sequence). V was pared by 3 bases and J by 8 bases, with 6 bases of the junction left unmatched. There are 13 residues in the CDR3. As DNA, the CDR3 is TGTGCCAGCAGTTTGTACAGGGGCAGGGGCTACACCTTC. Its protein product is CASSLYRGRGYTF.

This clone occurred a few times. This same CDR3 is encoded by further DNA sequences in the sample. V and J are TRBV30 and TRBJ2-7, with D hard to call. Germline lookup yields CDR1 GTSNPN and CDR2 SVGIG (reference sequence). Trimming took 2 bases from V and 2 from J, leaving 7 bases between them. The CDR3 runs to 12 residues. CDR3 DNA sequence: TGTGCCTGGAGTCCCTCTACCTACGAGCAGTACTTC. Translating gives CAWSPSTYEQYF.

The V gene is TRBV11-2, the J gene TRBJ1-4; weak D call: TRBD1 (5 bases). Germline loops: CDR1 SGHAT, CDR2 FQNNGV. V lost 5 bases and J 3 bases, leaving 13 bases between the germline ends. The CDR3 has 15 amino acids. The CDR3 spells CASSHPAGSNEKLFF. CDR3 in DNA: TGTGCCAGCAGCCACCCGGCAGGGTCTAATGAAAAACTGTTTTTT.

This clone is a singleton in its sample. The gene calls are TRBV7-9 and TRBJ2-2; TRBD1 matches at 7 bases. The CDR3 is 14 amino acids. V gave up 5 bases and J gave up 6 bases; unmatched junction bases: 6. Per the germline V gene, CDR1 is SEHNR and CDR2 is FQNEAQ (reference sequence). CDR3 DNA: TGTGCCAGCAGCGTGACAGGGATCGCCGGGGAGCTGTTTTTT. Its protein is CASSVTGIAGELFF.

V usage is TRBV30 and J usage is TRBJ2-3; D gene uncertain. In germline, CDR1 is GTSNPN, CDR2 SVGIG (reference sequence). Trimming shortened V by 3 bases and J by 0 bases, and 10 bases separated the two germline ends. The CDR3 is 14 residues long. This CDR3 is CAWSQASSTDTQYF. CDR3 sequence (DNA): TGTGCCTGGAGCCAGGCGTCTAGCACAGATACGCAGTATTTT.

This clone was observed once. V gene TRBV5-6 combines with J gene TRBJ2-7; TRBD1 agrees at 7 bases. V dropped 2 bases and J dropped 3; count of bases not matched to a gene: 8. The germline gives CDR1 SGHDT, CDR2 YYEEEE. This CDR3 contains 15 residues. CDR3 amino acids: CASSLGQDLFYEQYF. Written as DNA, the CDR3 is TGTGCCAGCAGCTTAGGACAGGACCTTTTCTACGAGCAGTACTTC.

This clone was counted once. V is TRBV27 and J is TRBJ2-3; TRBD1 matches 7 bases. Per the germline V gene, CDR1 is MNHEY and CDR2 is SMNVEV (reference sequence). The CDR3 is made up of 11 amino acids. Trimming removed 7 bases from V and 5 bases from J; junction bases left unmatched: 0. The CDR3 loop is CASNRGDTQYF. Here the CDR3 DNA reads TGTGCCAGCAACAGGGGAGATACGCAGTATTTT.

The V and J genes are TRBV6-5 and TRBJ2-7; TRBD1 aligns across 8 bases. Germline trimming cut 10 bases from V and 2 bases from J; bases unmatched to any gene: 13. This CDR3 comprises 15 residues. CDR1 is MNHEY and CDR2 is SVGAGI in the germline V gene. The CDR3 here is CATQLQRTGTYEQYF. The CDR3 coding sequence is TGTGCCACACAACTGCAACGGACAGGGACCTACGAGCAGTACTTC.

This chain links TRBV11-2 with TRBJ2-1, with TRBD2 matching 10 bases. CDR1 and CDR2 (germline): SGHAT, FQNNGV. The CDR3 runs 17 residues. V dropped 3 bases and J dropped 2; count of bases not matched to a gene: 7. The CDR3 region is CASSLGSGLAAYNEQFF. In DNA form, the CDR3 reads TGTGCCAGCAGCTTGGGGTCCGGACTAGCGGCCTACAATGAGCAGTTCTTC.

CDR3 loop: CASSFAQGSLNEQFF. CDR3 DNA: TGTGCCAGCAGCTTTGCCCAGGGATCCCTCAATGAGCAGTTCTTC. This chain uses TRBV7-9 with TRBJ2-1; tentatively, D is TRBD1 (5 bases). V was clipped by 3 bases and J by 6 bases, with 15 bases between them. Germline values: CDR1 SEHNR, CDR2 FQNEAQ (reference sequence). The CDR3 consists of 15 residues.

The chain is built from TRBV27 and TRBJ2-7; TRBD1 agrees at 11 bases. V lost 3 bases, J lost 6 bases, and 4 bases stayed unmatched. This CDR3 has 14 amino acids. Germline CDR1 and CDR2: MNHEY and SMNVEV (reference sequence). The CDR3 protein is CASSFSGTGGEQYF. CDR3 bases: TGTGCCAGCAGTTTCTCCGGGACAGGGGGCGAGCAGTACTTC.

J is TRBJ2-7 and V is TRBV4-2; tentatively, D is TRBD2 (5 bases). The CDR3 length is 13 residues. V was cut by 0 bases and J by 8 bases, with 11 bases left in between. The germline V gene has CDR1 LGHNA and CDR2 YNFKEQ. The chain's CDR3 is CASSQEGAWQQYF. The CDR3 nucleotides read TGTGCCAGCAGCCAAGAGGGAGCGTGGCAGCAGTACTTC.

CDR3 region: CASSVQLAGGPFPTDTQYF. The CDR3, as DNA: TGTGCCAGCAGCGTACAACTAGCGGGAGGGCCTTTCCCCACAGATACGCAGTATTTT. V usage is TRBV9 and J usage is TRBJ2-3; 13 bases are shared with TRBD2. With V trimmed by 1 base and J by 2 bases, 10 bases remained unmatched. Germline CDR1 is SGDLS and CDR2 is YYNGEE. The CDR3 is 19 amino acids. The whole variable domain, remainder taken from reference TRBV9 and TRBJ2-3, is DSGVTQTPKHLITATGQRVTLRCSPRSGDLSVYWYQQSLDQGLQFLIQYYNGEERAKGNILERFSAQQFPDLHSELNLSSLELGDSALYFCASSVQLAGGPFPTDTQYFGPGTRLTVL.

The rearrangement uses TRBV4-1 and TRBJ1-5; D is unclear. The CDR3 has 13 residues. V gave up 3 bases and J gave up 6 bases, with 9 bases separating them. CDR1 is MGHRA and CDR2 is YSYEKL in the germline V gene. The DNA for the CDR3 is TGCGCCAGCAGCCATTTTACGGGTCAGCCCCAGCATTTT. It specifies CASSHFTGQPQHF.

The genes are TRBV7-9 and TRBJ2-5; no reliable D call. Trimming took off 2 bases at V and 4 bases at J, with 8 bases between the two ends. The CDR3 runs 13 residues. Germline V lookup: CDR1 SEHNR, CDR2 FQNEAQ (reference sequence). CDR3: CASSLPLGETQYF. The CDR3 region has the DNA TGTGCCAGCAGCTTACCCCTGGGAGAGACCCAGTACTTC.

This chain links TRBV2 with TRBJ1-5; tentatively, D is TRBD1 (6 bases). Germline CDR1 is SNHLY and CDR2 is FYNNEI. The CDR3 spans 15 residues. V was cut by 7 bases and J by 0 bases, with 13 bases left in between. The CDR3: CASNSGTLSNQPQHF. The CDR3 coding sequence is TGTGCCAGCAATTCCGGGACACTTAGCAATCAGCCCCAGCATTTT. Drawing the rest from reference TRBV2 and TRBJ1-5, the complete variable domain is EPEVTQTPSHQVTQMGQEVILRCVPISNHLYFYWYRQILGQKVEFLVSFYNNEISEKSEIFDDQFSVERPDGSNFTLKIRSTKLEDSAMYFCASNSGTLSNQPQHFGDGTRLSIL.

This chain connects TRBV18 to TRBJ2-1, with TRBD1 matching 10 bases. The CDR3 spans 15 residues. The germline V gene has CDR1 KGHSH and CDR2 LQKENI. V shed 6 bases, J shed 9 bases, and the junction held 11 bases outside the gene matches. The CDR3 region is CASSTGTGVFSEQFF. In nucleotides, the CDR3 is TGTGCCAGCTCCACCGGGACAGGGGTTTTCAGTGAGCAGTTCTTC.

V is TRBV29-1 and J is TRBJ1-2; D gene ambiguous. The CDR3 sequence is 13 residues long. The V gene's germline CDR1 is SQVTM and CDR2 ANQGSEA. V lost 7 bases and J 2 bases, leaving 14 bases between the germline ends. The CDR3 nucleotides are TGCAGCGCGATAGACACCGCAAACTATGGCTACACCTTC. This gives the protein CSAIDTANYGYTF.

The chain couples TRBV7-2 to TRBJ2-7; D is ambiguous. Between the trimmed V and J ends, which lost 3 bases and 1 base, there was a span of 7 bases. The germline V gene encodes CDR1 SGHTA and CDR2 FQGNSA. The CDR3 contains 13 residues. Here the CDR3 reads CASSFGESYEQYF. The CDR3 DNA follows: TGTGCCAGCAGCTTCGGAGAATCCTACGAGCAGTACTTC. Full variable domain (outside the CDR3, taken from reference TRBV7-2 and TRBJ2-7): GAGVSQSPSNKVTEKGKDVELRCDPISGHTALYWYRQSLGQGLEFLIYFQGNSAPDKSGLPSDRFSAERTGGSVSTLTIQRTQQEDSAVYLCASSFGESYEQYFGPGTRLTVT.